What follows are 14 T cell receptor beta chains derived from one specimen sequenced in a study of T cells in Graves' hyperthyroidism and ophthalmopathy (dated by TCRdb to 2018 to 2020). Library preparation was by multiplex PCR. The sequencer was an Illumina HiSeq 2000. TCR beta CDR3 regions were amplified from RNA transcripts. For the first round of RT-PCR on the TCR CDR3, the HTBI primer set was used together with the Qiagen OneStep RT-PCR kit. Using fastp trimming at Q25 and MiXCR clonotype assembly, TCRdb reanalyzed the public sequencing data and kept in-frame beta chains. For every CDR3 protein sequence, its rows merge into one entry that carries the most common genes and DNA. The sample has fewer than 850,000 distinct CDR3 sequences on record, 15% to 20% of them singletons. Together, the top ten hold roughly 16% of the sample. Material for sequencing was blood. The receptor source for this set is a man aged 50 or older with Graves' hyperthyroidism.

This clonotype was recorded at least ten times. This chain connects TRBV28 to TRBJ2-3; no clear D gene. The CDR3 extends over 14 amino acids. Germline V gene sequence: CDR1 MDHEN, CDR2 SYDVKM. V lost 3 bases and J 0 bases, leaving 7 bases between the germline ends. The chain's CDR3 is CASSLRRSTDTQYF. CDR3 DNA sequence: TGTGCCAGCAGTTTGCGAAGGAGCACAGATACGCAGTATTTT.

This clonotype was seen repeatedly, ten times or more. This chain joins TRBV12-3 or TRBV12-4 and TRBJ2-5; 15 bases line up with TRBD2. V trimming: 5 bases; J trimming: 11 bases; junction bases outside the gene matches: 3. There are 13 residues in the CDR3. Here the CDR3 reads CASSPGLAGGQYF. CDR3 coding DNA: TGTGCCAGCAGTCCGGGACTAGCGGGGGGTCAGTACTTC.

Many counts were recorded for this clonotype. The rearrangement links TRBV2 to TRBJ2-7, with D maybe TRBD2 (6 bases). Per the germline V gene, CDR1 is SNHLY and CDR2 is FYNNEI. V was trimmed by 3 bases and J by 0 bases, leaving 9 bases between them. There are 14 residues in the CDR3. CDR3: CASSEEGNSYEQYF. The CDR3 coding sequence is TGTGCCAGCAGTGAGGAGGGGAACTCCTACGAGCAGTACTTC.

The chain couples TRBV7-9 to TRBJ1-4; D is ambiguous. The germline V gene encodes CDR1 SEHNR and CDR2 FQNEAQ (reference sequence). The V end lost 7 bases, the J end lost 7 bases, and 19 bases lay between the germline ends. CDR3 length: 15 amino acids. The CDR3 bases are TGTGCCAGCACTACTACCGACTCAAGAGCTGAAAAACTGTTTTTT. Translated: CASTTTDSRAEKLFF.

In this sample, this clonotype turned up many times. J is TRBJ2-1 and V is TRBV11-2; D is perhaps TRBD1 or TRBD2 (5 bases each). CDR1 and CDR2 from the germline V gene are SGHAT and FQNNGV. Trimming pared 8 bases from V and 6 bases from J, leaving 11 bases between. The CDR3 covers 12 residues. CDR3 residues: CASDRGVNEQFF. The DNA for the CDR3 is TGTGCCAGCGATAGAGGGGTCAATGAGCAGTTCTTC.

Many counts were recorded for this clonotype. The chain has TRBV6-1 and TRBJ2-7, with 10 nucleotides matching TRBD2. The trim removed 0 bases at V and 0 bases at J, leaving 8 bases unmatched. The CDR3 runs 18 residues. Germline V lookup: CDR1 MNHNS, CDR2 SASEGT. In DNA, the CDR3 is TGTGCCAGCAGTGAAGCGCGTCTAGCGGGAGTCAGCTCCTACGAGCAGTACTTC. This gives the protein CASSEARLAGVSSYEQYF.

The chain combines TRBV24-1 with TRBJ1-5; the D is unclear. Trimming pared 5 bases from V and 2 bases from J, leaving 12 bases between. The CDR3 is 15 residues long. CDR1 is KGHDR, CDR2 SFDVKD, per germline. The CDR3 region has the DNA TGTGCCACCAGTGGCTCGGGGAACGGCAATCAGCCCCAGCATTTT. Protein sequence: CATSGSGNGNQPQHF.

With respect to this clonotype: This may be a read error, as it is one base from a much larger clone. V usage is TRBV28 and J usage is TRBJ2-1; 8 bases are shared with TRBD2. Germline V lookup: CDR1 MDHEN, CDR2 SYDVKM. The CDR3 runs 15 residues. The CDR3 coding sequence is TGTACCAGCAGTCCCCGGGTAGCGGGATACAATGAGCAGTTCTTC. It specifies CTSSPRVAGYNEQFF.

In this sample, this clonotype turned up many times. The rearrangement uses TRBV19 and TRBJ1-4; D perhaps matches TRBD1 (5 bases). CDR1 and CDR2 (germline): LNHDA, SQIVND (reference sequence). The CDR3 is 13 residues long. V lost 2 bases to trimming and J lost 6 bases, with 7 bases between them. The CDR3, as DNA: TGTGCCAGTAGTATACAGGGAGATGAAAAACTGTTTTTT. Translating it yields CASSIQGDEKLFF.

This clonotype was detected only a few times. The chain has TRBV7-9 and TRBJ1-2, with TRBD1 matching over 8 bases. The germline CDR1 and CDR2 sequences are SEHNR and FQNEAQ (reference sequence). This CDR3 spans 15 amino acids. V gave up 5 bases and J gave up 4 bases; unmatched junction bases: 9. CDR3 in DNA: TGTGCCAGCAGCCTAACAGGGGGGGGCATCTATGGCTACACCTTC. Residues: CASSLTGGGIYGYTF.

The sample holds many counts of this clonotype. This chain links TRBV27 with TRBJ2-1; 13 positions match TRBD2. The CDR3 covers 16 residues. Germline V gives CDR1 MNHEY, CDR2 SMNVEV (reference sequence). V lost 4 bases, J lost 3 bases, and 3 bases stayed unmatched. The DNA of the CDR3 is TGTGCCAGCAGTTCACTAGCGGGAGGGCTCTACAATGAGCAGTTCTTC. This gives the protein CASSSLAGGLYNEQFF.

The genes are TRBV10-3 and TRBJ2-1; the D gene is possibly TRBD1 (5 bases). V was cut by 3 bases and J by 8 bases, with 14 bases left in between. CDR1 and CDR2 from the germline V gene are ENHRY and SYGVKD. The CDR3 length is 14 residues. The CDR3 region is CAISDGAQADEQFF. The CDR3 nucleotides read TGTGCCATCAGTGACGGTGCACAGGCGGATGAGCAGTTCTTC.

The CDR3 reads CASLEQGKAGELFF. The CDR3 DNA reads TGTGCCAGCTTGGAACAGGGTAAAGCCGGGGAGCTGTTTTTT. V and J are TRBV7-9 and TRBJ2-2, with D perhaps TRBD1 (6 bases). CDR3 size: 14 residues. In germline, CDR1 is SEHNR, CDR2 FQNEAQ (reference sequence). The germline V and J ends were trimmed by 8 bases and 6 bases, with 16 bases remaining between them.

Concerning this clonotype itself: A read error may explain this, as a much larger clone is one base away. The V call is TRBV28, the J call TRBJ1-4, with D hard to call. Trimming removed 1 base from V and 4 bases from J, with 10 bases in between. The germline V gene has CDR1 MDHEN and CDR2 SYDVKM. This CDR3 region has 15 residues. Here the CDR3 reads CASSLLPNYNEKLFF. The CDR3 bases are TGTGCCAGCAGTTTATTGCCCAACTATAATGAAAAACTGTTTTTT.